The clone carrying this T cell receptor (beta chain) was counted at least ten times. No antigen is known for it. The germline V and J ends were trimmed by 6 bases and 6 bases, with 18 bases remaining between them. There are 14 residues in the CDR3. The germline gives CDR1 MDHEN, CDR2 SYDVKM. The sample is drawn from a study of naive and memory T cell subsets. General study findings and limits: Naive repertoires, especially CD8, held a few larger clonotypes, possibly memory cells re-expressing CD45RA.

An equimolar mix of two oligonucleotides served as the beta constant-region primer for TRBC1 and TRBC2. Nested alpha and beta constant-region primers with the SP2 primer drove four PCR rounds on ligated cDNA. TCRdb re-called the UMI-ligation and nested PCR reads with MiXCR, one entry per CDR3 protein. The table has roughly 140,000 distinct CDR3 sequences, about 20% seen once. Material: naive CD8+ T cells from blood. The chain links TRBV28 to TRBJ2-7, with a tentative D call TRBD2 (5 bases). The receptor was isolated from a human donor in good health. The CDR3 loop reads CASSPSGFSREQYF. In DNA, the CDR3 is TGTGCCAGCAGCCCGTCGGGATTTTCCCGCGAGCAGTACTTC.